The rows below give T cell receptor beta chains drawn from one sample of a study of cytomegalovirus exposure and HLA in healthy donors. Clones were sequenced by immunoSEQ multiplex PCR, and TCRdb holds only the in-frame ones, with some missing. The sample carries about 130,000 clones, about 88% recorded once. The sample comprised PBMCs. These TCRs come from a young woman in good health and CMV-seropositive. Each CDR3 is given with its conserved first and last residue.

>15|TRBV6-6
CASSYLGQGATEAFF
>16|TRBV4-1
CASSQPTGAGYNEQFF
>16|TRBV2
CASSEAAGGRADTQYF
>15|TRBV27
CASSQGRGGEETQYF
>16|TRBV4-1
CASSAQPGQGAETQYF
>15|TRBV27
CASSSGQTSGNTIYF
>15|TRBV30
CAWSAGDRYNYGYTF
>14|TRBV5-5
CASSFSRGAYEQYF
>13|TRBV7-9
CASSPRLADTQYF
>13|TRBV30
CAWRAGRDQPQHF
>14|TRBV7-3
CASSLIAGSTEAFF
>15|TRBV7-9
CASSLGQGSSYEQYF
>13|TRBV30
CAWSPSWRETQYF
>15|TRBV19
CASRTGTGANSPLHF
>13|TRBV5-8
CASSLRENQPQHF
>14|TRBV4-3
CASSWDSLLGPQHF
>15|TRBV2
CASREGQGNAYEQYF
>15|TRBV27
CASSYQAGGQETQYF
>15|TRBV7-9
CASSLARGQGAGYTF
>12|TRBV18
CASSPTGGGYTF
>13|TRBV6-5
CASSGQQNQPQHF
>15|TRBV7-9
CASSFRVSGANVLTF
>15|TRBV5-1
CASSSPGGSYNEQFF
>19|TRBV2
CASSAGTGALSATGTEAFF
>15|TRBV9
CASSVTASGVYEQYF
>14|TRBV19
CASSVQAPNTEAFF
>14|TRBV5-6
CASSPTGSTNEQYF